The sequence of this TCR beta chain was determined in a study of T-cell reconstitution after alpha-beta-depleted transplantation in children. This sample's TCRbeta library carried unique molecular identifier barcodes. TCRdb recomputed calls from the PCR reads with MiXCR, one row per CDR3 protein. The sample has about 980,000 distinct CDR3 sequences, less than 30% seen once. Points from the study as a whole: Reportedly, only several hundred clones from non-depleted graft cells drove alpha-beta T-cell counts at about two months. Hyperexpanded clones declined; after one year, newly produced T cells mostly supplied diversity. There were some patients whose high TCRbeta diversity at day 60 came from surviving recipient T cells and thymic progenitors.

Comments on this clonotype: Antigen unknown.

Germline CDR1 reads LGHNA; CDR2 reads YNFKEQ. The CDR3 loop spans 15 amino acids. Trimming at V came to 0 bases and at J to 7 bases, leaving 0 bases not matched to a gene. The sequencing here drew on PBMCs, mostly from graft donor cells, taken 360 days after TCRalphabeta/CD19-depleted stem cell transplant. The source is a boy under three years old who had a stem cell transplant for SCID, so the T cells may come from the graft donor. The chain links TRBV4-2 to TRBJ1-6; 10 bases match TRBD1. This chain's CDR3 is CASSQETGGNSPLHF. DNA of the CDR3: TGTGCCAGCAGCCAAGAGACAGGGGGCAATTCACCCCTCCACTTT.